This T cell receptor (beta chain) appears in the sequencing data of a study of OX40 agonist ivuxolimab in advanced cancers. Study details: Having had anti-PD-1, anti-PD-L1 or anti-CTLA-4 therapy before was allowed, and under 50% had some.

Germline CDR1 is SGHRS and CDR2 is YFSETQ. V gave up 3 bases and J gave up 0 bases, with 20 bases separating them. CDR3 length: 18 residues. TCRdb's copy holds only in-frame clones and misses some; the assay was immunoSEQ multiplex PCR. Of 40,000 to 55,000 clones in the sample, roughly nine tenths were seen once. Here the sequenced sample was CD4+ or CD8+ T cells sorted from blood, taken in a trial of the OX40 agonist ivuxolimab. This chain connects TRBV5-1 to TRBJ2-3; tentative D call: TRBD2 (6 bases). This TCR was sampled from an adult with an advanced solid tumor such as melanoma, head and neck, liver or kidney cancer. The CDR3 DNA is TGCGCCAGCAGCTATGGGACTTTGGCCCTCTCTAGCACAGATACGCAGTATTTT. This encodes CASSYGTLALSSTDTQYF.